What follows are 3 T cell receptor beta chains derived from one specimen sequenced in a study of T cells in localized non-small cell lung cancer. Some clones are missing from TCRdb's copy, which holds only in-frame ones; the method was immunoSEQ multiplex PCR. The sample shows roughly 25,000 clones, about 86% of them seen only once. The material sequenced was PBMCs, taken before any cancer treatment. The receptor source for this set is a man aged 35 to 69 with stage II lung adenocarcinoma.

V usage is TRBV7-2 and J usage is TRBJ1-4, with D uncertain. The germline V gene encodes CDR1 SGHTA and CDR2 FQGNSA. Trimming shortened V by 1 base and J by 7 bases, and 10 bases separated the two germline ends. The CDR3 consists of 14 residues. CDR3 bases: TGTGCCAGCAGCTTAGGAGGCATGAGTGAAAAACTGTTTTTT. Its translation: CASSLGGMSEKLFF.

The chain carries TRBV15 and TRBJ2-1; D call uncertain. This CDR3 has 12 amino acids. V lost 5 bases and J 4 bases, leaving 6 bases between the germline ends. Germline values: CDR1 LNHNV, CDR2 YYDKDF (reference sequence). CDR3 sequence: CATSPWYNEQFF. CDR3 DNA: TGTGCCACCAGCCCGTGGTACAATGAGCAGTTCTTC.

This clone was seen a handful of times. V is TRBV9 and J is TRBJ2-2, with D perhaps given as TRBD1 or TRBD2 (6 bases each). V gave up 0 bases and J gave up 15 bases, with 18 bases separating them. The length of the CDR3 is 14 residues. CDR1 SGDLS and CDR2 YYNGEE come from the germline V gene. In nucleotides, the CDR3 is TGTGCCAGCAGCGTAGTGGAGGGGGGACCCGAAGTGTTTTTT. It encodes CASSVVEGGPEVFF.